Below are 25 T cell receptor beta chains sequenced from a single sample in a study of OX40 agonist ivuxolimab in advanced cancers. Receptor libraries were prepared by the immunoSEQ multiplex PCR assay. The table comes from immuneACCESS by way of TCRdb, which keeps in-frame sequences with V and J called. Part of the clones is missing from these tables; in studies checked, under half for an unresolved V gene and the rest for unknown reasons. Across this sample there are under 20,000 clones, with about 83% seen only once. The leading ten clones occupy around 21% of the sample. The input for sequencing was CD4+ or CD8+ T cells sorted from blood, taken in a trial of the OX40 agonist ivuxolimab. The receptors here all came from an adult with an advanced solid tumor such as melanoma, head and neck, liver or kidney cancer.

V and J are TRBV7-9 and TRBJ2-3, with D unresolved. This CDR3 spans 14 amino acids. V shed 3 bases and J shed 2 bases, with 9 bases lying between them. The germline CDR1 and CDR2 sequences are SEHNR and FQNEAQ (reference sequence). CDR3 in amino acids: CASSFTEDTDTQYF. The CDR3 region has the DNA TGTGCCAGCAGCTTTACCGAAGACACAGATACGCAGTATTTT.

This chain uses TRBV25-1 with TRBJ1-1, with D tentatively TRBD1 (5 bases). Germline lookup yields CDR1 MGHDK and CDR2 SYGVNS. V was trimmed by 1 base and J by 0 bases, leaving 9 bases between them. This CDR3 comprises 15 residues. DNA of the CDR3: TGTGCCAGCAGTGAATCGCAGGGACTGAACACTGAAGCTTTCTTT. It specifies CASSESQGLNTEAFF. Combining the CDR3 with reference TRBV25-1 and TRBJ1-1 gives the whole variable domain EADIYQTPRYLVIGTGKKITLECSQTMGHDKMYWYQQDPGMELHLIHYSYGVNSTEKGDLSSESTVSRIRTEHFPLTLESARPSHTSQYLCASSESQGLNTEAFFGQGTRLTVV.

The CDR3 is CASSLGLLEGTGSSYEQYF. In nucleotides, the CDR3 is TGTGCCAGCAGCTTAGGACTTCTCGAGGGGACAGGGAGCTCCTACGAGCAGTACTTC. This chain uses TRBV7-8 with TRBJ2-7; 9 positions agree with TRBD1. The CDR3 has 19 amino acids. V lost 1 base, J lost 0 bases, and 13 bases stayed unmatched. Germline values: CDR1 SGHVS, CDR2 FQNEAQ. The entire variable domain, with the rest obtained from reference TRBV7-8 and TRBJ2-7, is as follows: GAGVSQSPRYKVAKRGQDVALRCDPISGHVSLFWYQQALGQGPEFLTYFQNEAQLDKSGLPSDRFFAERPEGSVSTLKIQRTQQEDSAVYLCASSLGLLEGTGSSYEQYFGPGTRLTVT.

This clone is termed medium-sized. The genes are TRBV4-1 and TRBJ2-6; 8 nucleotides match TRBD2. This CDR3 has 15 residues. Germline V CDR1 and CDR2: MGHRA, YSYEKL. V lost 3 bases to trimming and J lost 16 bases; unmatched junction nucleotides: 14. The CDR3 nucleotides are TGCGCCAGCAGCCAGCAAATAGCGGGGCTTACCTCTCTGACTTTC. Its protein product is CASSQQIAGLTSLTF.

The V gene is TRBV27, the J gene TRBJ2-7; weak D call: TRBD2 (6 bases). This CDR3 has 13 amino acids. V was pared by 8 bases and J by 4 bases, with 15 bases between. The germline gives CDR1 MNHEY, CDR2 SMNVEV (reference sequence). Here the CDR3 reads CASSSRGWYEQYF. CDR3 in DNA: TGTGCCAGCTCCAGCCGGGGGTGGTACGAGCAGTACTTC.

The gene calls are TRBV29-1 and TRBJ1-1, with TRBD1 as a possible D gene (5 bases). The V end was cut by 6 bases, the J end by 8 bases, with 10 bases between. Germline values: CDR1 SQVTM, CDR2 ANQGSEA. The CDR3 has 10 residues. The CDR3 spells CSVRTLEAFF. DNA for the CDR3: TGCAGCGTCCGGACACTCGAAGCTTTCTTT.

This chain joins TRBV9 and TRBJ2-7; 7 bases line up with TRBD1. V shed 1 base, J shed 2 bases, and the junction held 3 bases outside the gene matches. CDR1 and CDR2 (germline): SGDLS, YYNGEE. The CDR3 sequence is 14 residues long. The CDR3 nucleotides read TGTGCCAGCAGCGTAACAGGGGCGGCCTACGAGCAGTACTTC. It is translated as CASSVTGAAYEQYF.

The genes are TRBV28 and TRBJ2-7; TRBD2 agrees at 13 bases. V lost 5 bases and J lost 2; bases outside the gene matches: 6. Germline CDR1 MDHEN, CDR2 SYDVKM. The CDR3 has 16 residues. The CDR3: CASSTWTSGSPYEQYF. The CDR3 DNA is TGTGCCAGCAGTACTTGGACTAGCGGGAGCCCCTACGAGCAGTACTTC.

The V gene is TRBV27, the J gene TRBJ2-1; 8 nucleotides match TRBD2. The V and J ends lost 3 bases and 2 bases, in that order; junction bases with no gene match: 12. Per the germline V gene, CDR1 is MNHEY and CDR2 is SMNVEV (reference sequence). The CDR3 spans 18 residues. The CDR3: CASSFGSGSGAAYNEQFF. The CDR3 DNA is TGTGCCAGCAGTTTTGGTTCGGGTAGCGGGGCAGCCTACAATGAGCAGTTCTTC.

The chain has TRBV4-1 and TRBJ1-4, with D maybe TRBD1 (6 bases). The CDR3 has 16 amino acids. CDR1 and CDR2 (germline): MGHRA, YSYEKL. V was trimmed by 0 bases and J by 7 bases, leaving 15 bases between them. The CDR3 coding sequence is TGCGCCAGCAGCCAAGATGGGACGGGGGCAGGTGAAAAACTGTTTTTT. This gives the protein CASSQDGTGAGEKLFF.

The gene calls are TRBV28 and TRBJ1-1; D gene ambiguous. Germline V gene sequence: CDR1 MDHEN, CDR2 SYDVKM. The CDR3 extends over 12 amino acids. Trimming shortened V by 10 bases and J by 4 bases, and 13 bases separated the two germline ends. The CDR3 region is CATAEVGTEAFF. CDR3 nucleotides: TGTGCCACAGCAGAGGTCGGCACTGAAGCTTTCTTT.

This clone is a singleton in its sample. The J gene is TRBJ2-7, the V gene TRBV15, with D hard to call. The CDR3 extends over 12 amino acids. Per the germline V gene, CDR1 is LNHNV and CDR2 is YYDKDF (reference sequence). V shed 5 bases and J shed 1 base, with 6 bases lying between them. The CDR3 loop reads CATSSGSYEQYF. Here the CDR3 DNA reads TGTGCCACCAGCTCCGGGTCCTACGAGCAGTACTTC.

The count of this clone is one. CDR3 nucleotides: TGTGCCAGCAGCTCGAGGCAGGGTGGAGAGACCCAGTACTTC. It encodes CASSSRQGGETQYF. The V call is TRBV13, the J call TRBJ2-5, with D maybe TRBD1 (5 bases). The CDR3 is made up of 14 amino acids. CDR1 and CDR2 from the germline V gene are PRHDT and FYEKMQ (reference sequence). Deletions cut 4 bases from V and 4 bases from J, with 13 bases between.

The chain carries TRBV21-1 and TRBJ1-3; the D call of TRBD1 is as the table states it, not checked on the DNA. TRBV21-1 represents a pseudogene. The CDR3 length is 15 residues. In DNA form, the CDR3 reads TGTGCCAGTAGGCTTTATACAGACTCTGGAAACACCATATATTTT. This gives the protein CASRLYTDSGNTIYF.

The chain is built from TRBV5-8 and TRBJ2-7, with TRBD1 matching over 8 bases. The CDR3 has 14 residues. CDR1 is SGHTS, CDR2 YDEGEE, per germline. Trimming at V came to 4 bases and at J to 2 bases, leaving 5 bases not matched to a gene. The CDR3 loop reads CASSRSGGPYEQYF. The CDR3 nucleotides are TGTGCCAGCAGCAGATCAGGGGGCCCCTACGAGCAGTACTTC.

The chain joins TRBV4-1 to TRBJ2-5, with a possible D match to TRBD1 (6 bases). The CDR3 runs 15 residues. The germline V gene has CDR1 MGHRA and CDR2 YSYEKL. The germline V and J ends were trimmed by 1 base and 3 bases, with 12 bases remaining between them. The CDR3 DNA reads as TGCGCCAGCAGCCAAGTGGGGGACACTAAAGAGACCCAGTACTTC. Translated: CASSQVGDTKETQYF.

This CDR3 is CASRLTGEETQYF. For the CDR3, the DNA is TGTGCCAGCAGGTTGACAGGGGAAGAGACCCAGTACTTC. The rearrangement joins TRBV6-1 to TRBJ2-5, with 8 bases lining up with TRBD1. V trimming: 6 bases; J trimming: 3 bases; junction bases outside the gene matches: 3. CDR3 size: 13 residues. The V gene's germline CDR1 is MNHNS and CDR2 SASEGT.

This clone has just one count. The chain carries TRBV9 and TRBJ2-7; 8 nucleotides agree with TRBD2. V was pared by 2 bases and J by 5 bases, with 9 bases of the junction left unmatched. The CDR3 loop spans 15 amino acids. The germline gives CDR1 SGDLS, CDR2 YYNGEE. DNA for the CDR3: TGTGCCAGCAGCGTTGGTGGCGGGGGGATTAACGAGCAGTACTTC. Translated, it gives CASSVGGGGINEQYF.

The rearrangement uses TRBV7-8 and TRBJ2-1, with TRBD2 identical over 9 bases. This CDR3 is built from 15 residues. Trimming cost V 1 base and J 5 bases; bases outside gene matches: 3. The V gene's germline CDR1 is SGHVS and CDR2 FQNEAQ. The CDR3 region is CASSLGGGANNEQFF. As DNA, the CDR3 is TGTGCCAGCAGCTTAGGCGGGGGGGCCAACAATGAGCAGTTCTTC. Looking up the rest from reference TRBV7-8 and TRBJ2-1 gives the full variable domain: GAGVSQSPRYKVAKRGQDVALRCDPISGHVSLFWYQQALGQGPEFLTYFQNEAQLDKSGLPSDRFFAERPEGSVSTLKIQRTQQEDSAVYLCASSLGGGANNEQFFGPGTRLTVL.

J is TRBJ2-7 and V is TRBV9; 7 bases are shared with TRBD1. Germline CDR1 is SGDLS and CDR2 is YYNGEE. Trimming took 3 bases from V and 0 from J; bases not matched to a gene: 9. The CDR3 is 16 residues long. CDR3 amino acids: CASSGTGESSSYEQYF. The CDR3 DNA reads as TGTGCCAGCAGCGGTACAGGGGAGTCCAGCTCCTACGAGCAGTACTTC.

The genes are TRBV11-2 and TRBJ1-4, with D possibly matching TRBD1 (5 bases). The CDR3 length is 14 residues. The V end lost 1 base, the J end lost 7 bases, and 10 bases lay between the germline ends. Germline CDR1 and CDR2: SGHAT and FQNNGV. The CDR3 region has the DNA TGTGCCAGCAGCTTAGGGTTGGGGGGTGAAAAACTGTTTTTT. This codes for CASSLGLGGEKLFF.

As concerns this clone: Different DNA sequences within this sample yield the same CDR3. The chain joins TRBV2 to TRBJ2-2; a weak D match, TRBD1 (5 bases). The CDR3 runs 14 residues. The V end lost 8 bases, the J end lost 6 bases, and 16 bases lay between the germline ends. The germline CDR1 and CDR2 sequences are SNHLY and FYNNEI. The CDR3 reads CASVPEGASGELFF. The CDR3 DNA reads TGTGCCAGCGTCCCCGAAGGGGCCTCCGGGGAGCTGTTTTTT.

V gene TRBV19 combines with J gene TRBJ1-2; 7 bases fit TRBD1. The junction had 11 bases not matched to a gene; V was cut back by 7 bases and J by 9 bases. The CDR3 is 13 amino acids. Germline V lookup: CDR1 LNHDA, CDR2 SQIVND (reference sequence). The CDR3 nucleotides are TGTGCCAGTAAGAAAGGGGGCGATTTTCGCTACACCTTC. This translates into CASKKGGDFRYTF.

This rearrangement joins TRBV28 to TRBJ1-2; a possible D gene is TRBD1 (5 bases). The CDR3 loop spans 10 amino acids. Germline CDR1 reads MDHEN; CDR2 reads SYDVKM. The V and J ends lost 10 bases and 6 bases respectively, with 9 bases between them. CDR3 in DNA: TGTGCCACCCTGGGGGATGGCTACACCTTC. Translated, it gives CATLGDGYTF.

This rearrangement joins TRBV10-2 to TRBJ1-6, with D unclear. This CDR3 has 13 residues. Germline lookup yields CDR1 WSHSY and CDR2 SAAADI. V was pared by 6 bases and J by 6 bases, with 9 bases between. The CDR3 DNA reads TGCGCCAGCAGCTTGGGATTTAATTCACCCCTCCACTTT. Protein product: CASSLGFNSPLHF.